The 10 T cell receptor beta chains given below trace back to one sample, sequenced in a study of blood T cells in healthy people across ages. Next came a second PCR, run for about 7 to 12 cycles, which used a sample-barcoded 5' primer along with a J-beta primer mix. TCRdb fed the 5' RACE reads into MiXCR, producing one record per CDR3 protein. In the table there are 1.8 million or so distinct CDR3 sequences, roughly 43% of which are singletons. Sequences were obtained from blood. These receptors came from a human donor in good health.

The J gene is TRBJ2-3, the V gene TRBV7-2, with 8 positions matching TRBD2. This CDR3 region has 15 residues. Germline V CDR1 and CDR2: SGHTA, FQGNSA. J lost 4 bases, V lost 5 bases, and 8 bases had no gene match. The CDR3 coding sequence is TGTGCCAGCAGCCAAACGACTAGCGAGGCAGATACGCAGTATTTT. Translating gives CASSQTTSEADTQYF.

This clonotype was found a few times. The chain employs TRBV20-1 and TRBJ2-1; D not certain. The germline V gene has CDR1 DFQATT and CDR2 SNEGSKA (reference sequence). This CDR3 spans 13 amino acids. V was cut by 6 bases and J by 8 bases, with 17 bases left in between. The chain's CDR3 is CSARRARLDEQFF. In DNA, the CDR3 is TGCAGTGCGCGAAGAGCGCGCCTGGATGAGCAGTTCTTC.

The CDR3 DNA sequence: TGTGCCAGCAGCTTAGAGCTAGCGGGGGGGCATGAGCAGTTCTTC. Amino acids: CASSLELAGGHEQFF. The rearrangement links TRBV7-2 to TRBJ2-1, with 12 bases that match TRBD2. The V gene's germline CDR1 is SGHTA and CDR2 FQGNSA. The CDR3 loop spans 15 amino acids. V shed 1 base, J shed 8 bases, and the junction held 3 bases outside the gene matches. Looking up the rest from reference TRBV7-2 and TRBJ2-1 gives the full variable domain: GAGVSQSPSNKVTEKGKDVELRCDPISGHTALYWYRQSLGQGLEFLIYFQGNSAPDKSGLPSDRFSAERTGGSVSTLTIQRTQQEDSAVYLCASSLELAGGHEQFFGPGTRLTVL.

V and J are TRBV25-1 and TRBJ2-1; D gene uncertain. The germline V and J ends were trimmed by 7 bases and 4 bases, with 23 bases remaining between them. The CDR3 consists of 17 residues. Germline V gene data show CDR1 as MGHDK and CDR2 as SYGVNS. The DNA for the CDR3 is TGTGCCAGCACAAGCCGTGGGGATGTTGGACCTTACAATGAGCAGTTCTTC. Translating gives CASTSRGDVGPYNEQFF. Together with reference TRBV25-1 and TRBJ2-1, the CDR3 gives the full variable domain: EADIYQTPRYLVIGTGKKITLECSQTMGHDKMYWYQQDPGMELHLIHYSYGVNSTEKGDLSSESTVSRIRTEHFPLTLESARPSHTSQYLCASTSRGDVGPYNEQFFGPGTRLTVL.

The chain couples TRBV20-1 to TRBJ2-1; 12 bases line up with TRBD2. The CDR3 extends over 17 amino acids. Unmatched junction bases numbered 11, after V lost 6 bases and J lost 2 bases. From germline, CDR1 is DFQATT and CDR2 SNEGSKA (reference sequence). This CDR3 reads CSAPRRTSGDPYNEQFF. The DNA of the CDR3 is TGCAGTGCCCCTCGAAGGACTAGCGGGGACCCCTACAATGAGCAGTTCTTC.

This chain links TRBV7-2 with TRBJ2-6; 8 nucleotides match TRBD1. V shed 6 bases, J shed 0 bases, and the junction held 7 bases outside the gene matches. In germline, CDR1 is SGHTA, CDR2 FQGNSA. The CDR3 covers 17 residues. This chain's CDR3 is CASSRTGINSGANVLTF. Written as DNA, the CDR3 is TGTGCCAGCAGTCGGACAGGGATTAACTCTGGGGCCAACGTCCTGACTTTC.

This clonotype was counted between two and nine times. The chain joins TRBV4-3 to TRBJ2-7; D is unresolved. CDR3 length: 15 residues. The germline gives CDR1 LGHNA, CDR2 YSLEER. V lost 0 bases and J lost 0, with 9 bases in between. The CDR3 reads CASSQDRINSYEQYF. The CDR3 DNA sequence: TGCGCCAGCAGCCAAGATAGGATAAACTCCTACGAGCAGTACTTC.

The chain recombines TRBV7-2 with TRBJ2-2; 7 nucleotides line up with TRBD2. The CDR3 extends over 15 amino acids. The V segment lost 3 bases and the J segment 1 base; nucleotides outside the gene matches: 2. Germline-derived CDR1 and CDR2 are SGHTA and FQGNSA. The CDR3 region has the DNA TGTGCCAGCAGCTTGGGGGGGGAGAACACCGGGGAGCTGTTTTTT. It encodes CASSLGGENTGELFF. The entire variable domain, with the rest obtained from reference TRBV7-2 and TRBJ2-2, is as follows: GAGVSQSPSNKVTEKGKDVELRCDPISGHTALYWYRQSLGQGLEFLIYFQGNSAPDKSGLPSDRFSAERTGGSVSTLTIQRTQQEDSAVYLCASSLGGENTGELFFGEGSRLTVL.

V is TRBV29-1 and J is TRBJ1-2, with unresolved D. The V gene lost 1 base and the J gene lost 12 bases, with 9 bases spanning the gap. The length of the CDR3 is 10 residues. Germline CDR1 and CDR2: SQVTM and ANQGSEA. In DNA form, the CDR3 reads TGCAGCGTTGAAGGTGGGATCCACACCTTC. This gives the protein CSVEGGIHTF.

This clonotype was seen a handful of times. The rearrangement joins TRBV5-1 to TRBJ1-2; D remains unclear. The V gene lost 4 bases and the J gene lost 0 bases, with 7 bases spanning the gap. Germline V CDR1 and CDR2: SGHRS, YFSETQ. CDR3 size: 13 residues. CDR3 sequence (DNA): TGCGCCAGCAGCGTTGTCCCTAACTATGGCTACACCTTC. It translates to CASSVVPNYGYTF.